The next 26 T cell receptor beta chains were all read from a single sample in a study of Ad26.COV2.S vaccination and SARS-CoV-2 variants. Treatment noted: 15 to 20 received Ad26.COV2.S at low or high dose, single or two shots; about 5 received placebo; per-sample allocation not given. Following the first vaccine or placebo injection, samples were taken on day 63. The protocol was immunoSEQ multiplex PCR, while the TCRdb copy is restricted to in-frame clones and leaves out a portion. Counted here are hundreds of thousands of clones, more than 75% occurring once; the ten biggest clones make up about 3%. This specimen was peripheral blood, taken in a trial of Ad26.COV2.S vaccine versus placebo. The receptors here all came from a person aged 18-60 years who received the Ad26.COV2.S COVID-19 vaccine or a placebo.

This clone has only a few counts. The CDR3 DNA sequence: TGTGCCAGCAGTCCGGGACAGGGACAGCCCCAGCATTTT. Protein: CASSPGQGQPQHF. V is TRBV2 and J is TRBJ1-5; TRBD1 matches at 9 bases. Germline loops: CDR1 SNHLY, CDR2 FYNNEI. V trimming: 5 bases; J trimming: 7 bases; junction bases outside the gene matches: 3. CDR3 size: 13 residues.

This chain connects TRBV7-9 to TRBJ2-7, with 7 bases fitting TRBD1. V lost 8 bases, J lost 2 bases, and 6 bases stayed unmatched. In germline, CDR1 is SEHNR, CDR2 FQNEAQ (reference sequence). The CDR3 length is 13 residues. CDR3 protein: CASGGQLPYEQYF. The CDR3 DNA follows: TGTGCCAGCGGGGGACAGTTACCCTACGAGCAGTACTTC.

J is TRBJ1-5 and V is TRBV12-3 or TRBV12-4; D remains unclear. The CDR3 contains 13 residues. The V end lost 6 bases, the J end lost 3 bases, and 9 bases lay between the germline ends. CDR3 DNA: TGTGCCAGCAGCCAGAGCCCCAATCAGCCCCAGCATTTT. It specifies CASSQSPNQPQHF.

The chain employs TRBV7-8 and TRBJ1-4; 9 bases fit TRBD1. The V and J ends lost 1 base and 10 bases, in that order; junction bases with no gene match: 7. In germline, CDR1 is SGHVS, CDR2 FQNEAQ. The CDR3 has 15 residues. The CDR3 protein is CASSLEQGATGKLFF. CDR3 DNA sequence: TGTGCCAGCAGCTTAGAACAGGGGGCGACGGGAAAACTGTTTTTT.

This clone was counted a single time. This chain uses TRBV30 with TRBJ2-5; D may be TRBD1 (6 bases). Germline V CDR1 and CDR2: GTSNPN, SVGIG (reference sequence). This CDR3 comprises 13 residues. V was clipped by 6 bases and J by 1 base, with 12 bases between them. The CDR3 sequence: CACFDRTQETQYF. CDR3 bases: TGTGCCTGTTTCGACAGGACCCAAGAGACCCAGTACTTC.

V gene TRBV6-6 combines with J gene TRBJ1-1, with TRBD1 as a possible D gene (6 bases). This CDR3 contains 12 residues. Germline CDR1 and CDR2: MNHNY and SVGAGI (reference sequence). The V end lost 2 bases, the J end lost 7 bases, and 8 bases lay between the germline ends. CDR3 loop: CASSYRTVEAFF. The CDR3 DNA follows: TGTGCCAGCAGTTACAGGACAGTTGAAGCTTTCTTT.

This clone has a single count. The chain couples TRBV25-1 to TRBJ2-1; a possible D gene is TRBD2 (5 bases). Trimming removed 2 bases at V and 2 bases at J, with 7 bases between. Germline loops: CDR1 MGHDK, CDR2 SYGVNS. This CDR3 is 14 amino acids long. CDR3 sequence (DNA): TGTGCCAGCAGTGAAGGGAGCCCCTACAATGAGCAGTTCTTC. This translates into CASSEGSPYNEQFF.

The chain joins TRBV7-2 to TRBJ1-5, with 10 bases identical to TRBD1. Losses at the gene ends were 1 base for V and 4 bases for J; bases not matched to a gene: 1. Per germline, CDR1 SGHTA and CDR2 FQGNSA. CDR3 size: 15 residues. CDR3 protein: CASSLGQGANQPQHF. The CDR3, as DNA: TGTGCCAGCAGCTTAGGACAGGGGGCGAATCAGCCCCAGCATTTT.

This clone was detected a few times. The chain combines TRBV11-2 with TRBJ1-3; D is possibly TRBD1 (5 bases). The CDR3 runs to 15 residues. V dropped 6 bases and J dropped 0 bases, with 12 bases sitting between them. Germline lookup yields CDR1 SGHAT and CDR2 FQNNGV. The CDR3 protein is CASRQMGTSGNTIYF. The CDR3 DNA follows: TGTGCCAGCAGGCAAATGGGGACCTCTGGAAACACCATATATTTT.

The rearrangement links TRBV4-2 to TRBJ1-5; D might be TRBD1 (6 bases). This CDR3 region has 15 residues. Deletions cut 1 base from V and 1 base from J, with 8 bases between. CDR1 and CDR2 (germline): LGHNA, YNFKEQ. CDR3: CASSQADSSNQPQHF. The DNA of the CDR3 is TGTGCCAGCAGCCAAGCGGACAGCAGCAATCAGCCCCAGCATTTT.

The chain is built from TRBV4-2 and TRBJ2-3, with TRBD2 matching 12 bases. The CDR3 totals 16 residues. Germline V CDR1 and CDR2: LGHNA, YNFKEQ. J was trimmed by 4 bases and V by 5 bases; bases with no gene match: 7. The CDR3 DNA follows: TGTGCCAGCAGCGGTGGACTAGCGGGGATTCCAGATACGCAGTATTTT. This sequence encodes CASSGGLAGIPDTQYF.

The chain combines TRBV6-5 with TRBJ2-7; D is ambiguous. The CDR3 spans 14 residues. CDR1 and CDR2 (germline): MNHEY, SVGAGI. Trimming pared 6 bases from V and 3 bases from J, leaving 15 bases between. CDR3 amino acids: CASRGIPEIYEQYF. In DNA form, the CDR3 reads TGTGCCAGCAGGGGGATACCAGAAATCTACGAGCAGTACTTC.

The rearrangement links TRBV6-6 to TRBJ1-1, with 7 bases that match TRBD1. Germline loops: CDR1 MNHNY, CDR2 SVGAGI (reference sequence). This CDR3 comprises 13 residues. The trim removed 6 bases at V and 2 bases at J, leaving 3 bases unmatched. CDR3 DNA sequence: TGTGCCAGCAGGGGACAGATAAACACTGAAGCTTTCTTT. It encodes CASRGQINTEAFF.

The chain couples TRBV7-2 to TRBJ1-2, with D perhaps TRBD1 (6 bases). The CDR3 loop spans 15 amino acids. Deletions cut 2 bases from V and 1 base from J, with 11 bases between. Germline-derived CDR1 and CDR2 are SGHTA and FQGNSA. CDR3 sequence reads: CASSLLDRINYGYTF. CDR3 coding DNA: TGTGCCAGCAGCTTATTGGACAGAATTAACTATGGCTACACCTTC.

The gene calls are TRBV6-5 and TRBJ2-7; TRBD1 aligns across 9 bases. CDR1 is MNHEY, CDR2 SVGAGI, per germline. The CDR3 runs 15 residues. The V segment lost 6 bases and the J segment 5 bases; nucleotides outside the gene matches: 11. CDR3 bases: TGTGCCAGCAGCCACACCGGGACAGGGAAGGACGAGCAGTACTTC. Protein sequence: CASSHTGTGKDEQYF.

The chain uses TRBV24-1 and TRBJ1-5; 11 bases match TRBD1. Germline V gives CDR1 KGHDR, CDR2 SFDVKD. V lost 7 bases and J lost 3; bases outside the gene matches: 4. This CDR3 contains 15 residues. In DNA, the CDR3 is TGTGCCACCAGCTCGGACAGGGGGCTCAATCAGCCCCAGCATTTT. It is translated as CATSSDRGLNQPQHF.

The genes are TRBV5-6 and TRBJ1-5, with a weak D call TRBD1 (5 bases). The V end lost 2 bases, the J end lost 6 bases, and 15 bases lay between the germline ends. The CDR3 sequence is 15 residues long. Germline assignment: CDR1 SGHDT and CDR2 YYEEEE. The CDR3 region is CASSLGQGWGQPQHF. Here the CDR3 DNA reads TGTGCCAGCAGCTTAGGGCAGGGATGGGGTCAGCCCCAGCATTTT.

This chain links TRBV9 with TRBJ1-5; D unclear. The CDR3 totals 14 residues. The V end lost 0 bases, the J end lost 5 bases, and 9 bases lay between the germline ends. The germline CDR1 and CDR2 sequences are SGDLS and YYNGEE. The CDR3 DNA reads TGTGCCAGCAGCGTAGGTGGGTACGATCAGCCCCAGCATTTT. This translates into CASSVGGYDQPQHF.

The chain employs TRBV3-1 (or the pseudogene TRBV3-2) and TRBJ2-6; tentative D call: TRBD1 (5 bases). Germline V CDR1 and CDR2: LGHDT, YNNKEL (reference sequence). The CDR3 extends over 15 amino acids. Trimming shortened V by 2 bases and J by 1 base, and 6 bases separated the two germline ends. The CDR3 loop is CASSQQGSGANVLTF. CDR3 bases: TGTGCCAGCAGCCAACAGGGATCTGGGGCCAACGTCCTGACTTTC.

The genes are TRBV5-4 and TRBJ2-3, with TRBD2 matching over 7 bases. Germline values: CDR1 SGHNT, CDR2 YYREEE (reference sequence). V trimming: 0 bases; J trimming: 4 bases; junction bases outside the gene matches: 5. The CDR3 runs to 15 residues. Written as DNA, the CDR3 is TGTGCCAGCAGCTTGGGGACTAGTGTCGCAGATACGCAGTATTTT. Translation: CASSLGTSVADTQYF.

V is TRBV7-8 and J is TRBJ1-2; D ambiguous. The CDR3 is made up of 14 amino acids. Trimming took 3 bases from V and 1 from J, leaving 9 bases between them. Germline assignment: CDR1 SGHVS and CDR2 FQNEAQ. The CDR3 coding sequence is TGTGCCAGCAGCTTTTCGACGGATAACTATGGCTACACCTTC. Translated: CASSFSTDNYGYTF.

The chain is built from TRBV11-2 and TRBJ1-3; D gene unclear. This CDR3 contains 14 residues. V gave up 1 base and J gave up 0 bases, with 4 bases separating them. CDR1 is SGHAT, CDR2 FQNNGV, per germline. The CDR3 bases are TGTGCCAGCAGCTTAGGAGGCTCTGGAAACACCATATATTTT. This gives the protein CASSLGGSGNTIYF.

Only one count was recorded for this clone. This CDR3 reads CASSLGLVRSDTQYF. The CDR3 DNA follows: TGTGCCAGCAGTTTAGGGCTAGTGAGGTCAGATACGCAGTATTTT. The rearrangement uses TRBV27 and TRBJ2-3; D remains ambiguous. V lost 2 bases and J lost 4, with 13 bases in between. Germline assignment: CDR1 MNHEY and CDR2 SMNVEV (reference sequence). The CDR3 has 15 amino acids.

The chain is built from TRBV9 and TRBJ1-1, with TRBD1 identical over 7 bases. The trim removed 3 bases at V and 6 bases at J, leaving 11 bases unmatched. The CDR3 runs to 15 residues. CDR1 SGDLS and CDR2 YYNGEE come from the germline V gene. In DNA form, the CDR3 reads TGTGCCAGCAGCGAGACTTCAGGGGGAGGGTCTGAAGCTTTCTTT. Translating it yields CASSETSGGGSEAFF.

This chain links TRBV10-3 with TRBJ2-7; TRBD1 matches 9 bases. The V gene's germline CDR1 is ENHRY and CDR2 SYGVKD. J gave up 2 bases and V 5 bases, and 4 bases lay outside the gene matches. This CDR3 comprises 14 residues. CDR3 bases: TGTGCCATCAGTTCCGGGACAGGGACCTACGAGCAGTACTTC. This encodes CAISSGTGTYEQYF.

The chain couples TRBV12-3 or TRBV12-4 to TRBJ1-4; D gene ambiguous. The V end was cut by 5 bases, the J end by 6 bases, with 10 bases between. There are 13 residues in the CDR3. CDR3 nucleotides: TGTGCCAGCAGTGAGGCTACTTATGAAAAACTGTTTTTT. The encoded protein is CASSEATYEKLFF.